Listed below are T cell receptor beta chains from one sample, sequenced in a study of blood T cell repertoires in COVID-19. The method was immunoSEQ multiplex PCR; TCRdb's version includes in-frame clones alone and lacks a portion of them. The top ten clones hold around 28% of a sample with 150,000 or so clones, just under 85% of them seen once. Sequencing was performed on peripheral blood. The receptors were sampled from a woman aged 60 to 75 with acute or convalescent COVID-19. Each CDR3 is given with its conserved first and last residue. Fields, in order: J gene, V gene, D gene, clone size, CDR3 DNA, CDR3 protein. The D gene is left open where the match is weak. Where a row states a size, it is once, few, many or the class of an expanded clone; other rows omit it.

j_gene: TRBJ2-1; v_gene: TRBV7-3; d_gene: TRBD2; abundance: once; CDR3nt: TGTGCCAGCAGTCCTCCCGGGAGGAATGAGCAGTTCTTC; CDR3aa: CASSPPGRNEQFF
j_gene: TRBJ1-5; v_gene: TRBV5-1; d_gene: TRBD1; abundance: .; CDR3nt: TGCGCCAGCAGCCCGGGGACAGGGGCCCCCAATCAGCCCCAGCATTTT; CDR3aa: CASSPGTGAPNQPQHF
j_gene: TRBJ1-2; v_gene: TRBV6-5; d_gene: TRBD1; abundance: .; CDR3nt: TGTGCCAGCAGTTACGCCTACGGACAGGGGTCTGGCTACACCTTC; CDR3aa: CASSYAYGQGSGYTF
j_gene: TRBJ1-4; v_gene: TRBV6-2/TRBV6-3; d_gene: .; abundance: few; CDR3nt: TGTGCCAGCAGTGCCGTGGGGAGGTTTTCGAATGAAAAACTGTTTTTT; CDR3aa: CASSAVGRFSNEKLFF
j_gene: TRBJ1-3; v_gene: TRBV6-6; d_gene: TRBD1; abundance: .; CDR3nt: TGTGCCAGCAGCAACAAGGGGGCCCCTGGAAACACCATATATTTT; CDR3aa: CASSNKGAPGNTIYF
j_gene: TRBJ1-5; v_gene: TRBV2; d_gene: .; abundance: once; CDR3nt: TGTGCCAGCAGTATCCAGGGTGTCAGCAATCAGCCCCAGCATTTT; CDR3aa: CASSIQGVSNQPQHF
j_gene: TRBJ2-5; v_gene: TRBV3-1/TRBV3-2; d_gene: .; abundance: .; CDR3nt: TGTGCCAGCAGTAAAAAACGGGGGGAGACCCAGTACTTC; CDR3aa: CASSKKRGETQYF
j_gene: TRBJ2-1; v_gene: TRBV5-5; d_gene: .; abundance: once; CDR3nt: TGTGCCAGCAGCTTGAGGGGCGGTGAGCAGTTCTTC; CDR3aa: CASSLRGGEQFF
j_gene: TRBJ2-7; v_gene: TRBV19; d_gene: .; abundance: .; CDR3nt: TGTGCCAGTAGAATGTCGGGGTCCTACGAGCAGTACTTC; CDR3aa: CASRMSGSYEQYF
j_gene: TRBJ1-6; v_gene: TRBV11-2; d_gene: .; abundance: .; CDR3nt: TGTGCCAGCAGCTTAGACAGGGCCCCCCGCTCCTATAATTCACCCCTCCACTTT; CDR3aa: CASSLDRAPRSYNSPLHF
j_gene: TRBJ1-2; v_gene: TRBV7-9; d_gene: TRBD1; abundance: .; CDR3nt: TGTGCCAGCAGCCAATATTCTCTGCGGACAGGGAACTATGGCTACACCTTC; CDR3aa: CASSQYSLRTGNYGYTF
j_gene: TRBJ2-5; v_gene: TRBV24-1; d_gene: .; abundance: .; CDR3nt: TGTGCCACCAGTGATCCAGTAGGGGGGGTAAGGGAGACCCAGTACTTC; CDR3aa: CATSDPVGGVRETQYF
j_gene: TRBJ1-4; v_gene: TRBV6-1; d_gene: .; abundance: .; CDR3nt: TGTGCCAGCAGTGAACCAATCGGAGCTGAAAAACTGTTTTTT; CDR3aa: CASSEPIGAEKLFF
j_gene: TRBJ2-3; v_gene: TRBV24-1; d_gene: TRBD1; abundance: .; CDR3nt: TGTGCCACCAGTGTAAGGGGGCTAACAGATACGCAGTATTTT; CDR3aa: CATSVRGLTDTQYF
j_gene: TRBJ1-2; v_gene: TRBV28; d_gene: TRBD1; abundance: once; CDR3nt: TGTGCCAGCAGTTTATCAATACAGGGGACGAGGGGCTACACCTTC; CDR3aa: CASSLSIQGTRGYTF
j_gene: TRBJ1-3; v_gene: TRBV7-9; d_gene: TRBD1; abundance: .; CDR3nt: TGTGCCAGCAGCTTAGAGGGGGCGAGGGGAAACACCATATATTTT; CDR3aa: CASSLEGARGNTIYF
j_gene: TRBJ1-4; v_gene: TRBV5-6; d_gene: TRBD1; abundance: .; CDR3nt: TGTGCCAGCAGCTTGACAGGGGGAGACGAAAAACTGTTTTTT; CDR3aa: CASSLTGGDEKLFF
j_gene: TRBJ1-6; v_gene: TRBV2; d_gene: TRBD1; abundance: once; CDR3nt: TGTGCCAGCAACCGACAGGGTTCTTCACCCCTCCACTTT; CDR3aa: CASNRQGSSPLHF
j_gene: TRBJ1-2; v_gene: TRBV6-5; d_gene: TRBD1; abundance: .; CDR3nt: TGTGCCAGCAGTAGGACAGGGGGTGGCTATGGCTACACCTTC; CDR3aa: CASSRTGGGYGYTF
j_gene: TRBJ2-5; v_gene: TRBV7-3; d_gene: TRBD1; abundance: few; CDR3nt: TGTGCCAGCAGCCAAACCCCGGGACAGGGGGCAGAGACCCAGTACTTC; CDR3aa: CASSQTPGQGAETQYF
j_gene: TRBJ2-7; v_gene: TRBV7-9; d_gene: TRBD1; abundance: .; CDR3nt: TGTGCCAGCAGCTTAGCCGGGACAGGGGACGAGCAGTACTTC; CDR3aa: CASSLAGTGDEQYF
j_gene: TRBJ2-2; v_gene: TRBV9; d_gene: TRBD2; abundance: .; CDR3nt: TGTGCCAGCAGCGCCCCGGGAGCGGGGGGGCTTACCGGGGAGCTGTTTTTT; CDR3aa: CASSAPGAGGLTGELFF
j_gene: TRBJ2-1; v_gene: TRBV19; d_gene: TRBD1; abundance: few; CDR3nt: TGTGCCAGTAGTATAGTTACCGGACAGGGTTACAATGAGCAGTTCTTC; CDR3aa: CASSIVTGQGYNEQFF
j_gene: TRBJ2-1; v_gene: TRBV28; d_gene: .; abundance: .; CDR3nt: TGTGCCACTTATAAACCGGGACACCACCGGAATGAGCAGTTCTTC; CDR3aa: CATYKPGHHRNEQFF
j_gene: TRBJ1-5; v_gene: TRBV7-9; d_gene: .; abundance: .; CDR3nt: TGTGCTTCCGGGGGTTCGAATCAGCCCCAGCATTTT; CDR3aa: CASGGSNQPQHF
j_gene: TRBJ1-2; v_gene: TRBV12-3/TRBV12-4; d_gene: .; abundance: once; CDR3nt: TGTGCCAGCAGGTCAGGGACTGGGAGGGGCTACACCTTC; CDR3aa: CASRSGTGRGYTF
j_gene: TRBJ2-1; v_gene: TRBV7-2; d_gene: .; abundance: .; CDR3nt: TGTGCCAGCAGCTTAGAGGCTAGAAAACGCGATGAGCAGTTCTTC; CDR3aa: CASSLEARKRDEQFF
j_gene: TRBJ2-1; v_gene: TRBV5-1; d_gene: .; abundance: few; CDR3nt: TGCGCCAGCAGCTACGGGGTCGAGCAGTTCTTC; CDR3aa: CASSYGVEQFF
j_gene: TRBJ1-3; v_gene: TRBV18; d_gene: .; abundance: .; CDR3nt: TGTGCCAGCTCACCGGGGCTGGAGTTTGGAAACACCATATATTTT; CDR3aa: CASSPGLEFGNTIYF